This T cell receptor beta chain was captured in a study of cytotoxic CD8 clonotypes in ibrutinib-treated CLL. Looking at the study overall: The group held some 11 relapsed/refractory and 15 treatment-naive patients, with roughly 17 IGHV unmutated.

Germline V CDR1 and CDR2: SGDLS, YYNGEE. The CDR3 consists of 15 residues. The germline V and J ends were trimmed by 2 bases and 0 bases, with 9 bases remaining between them. Deep sequencing aimed at 1 in 200,000 to 1 in 1 million T cells' resolution. TCRdb's copy holds only in-frame clones and misses some; the assay was immunoSEQ multiplex PCR. This table has 270,000 or so clones, 70% to 80% appearing once. The genes are TRBV9 and TRBJ1-3; D remains unclear. The input for sequencing was PBMCs, taken at disease progression, from a patient treated with ibrutinib. The TCR originated in a human donor with chronic lymphocytic leukemia. The CDR3 nucleotides are TGTGCCAGCAGCGTCGGTCAGTCCTCTGGAAACACCATATATTTT. Its protein is CASSVGQSSGNTIYF.